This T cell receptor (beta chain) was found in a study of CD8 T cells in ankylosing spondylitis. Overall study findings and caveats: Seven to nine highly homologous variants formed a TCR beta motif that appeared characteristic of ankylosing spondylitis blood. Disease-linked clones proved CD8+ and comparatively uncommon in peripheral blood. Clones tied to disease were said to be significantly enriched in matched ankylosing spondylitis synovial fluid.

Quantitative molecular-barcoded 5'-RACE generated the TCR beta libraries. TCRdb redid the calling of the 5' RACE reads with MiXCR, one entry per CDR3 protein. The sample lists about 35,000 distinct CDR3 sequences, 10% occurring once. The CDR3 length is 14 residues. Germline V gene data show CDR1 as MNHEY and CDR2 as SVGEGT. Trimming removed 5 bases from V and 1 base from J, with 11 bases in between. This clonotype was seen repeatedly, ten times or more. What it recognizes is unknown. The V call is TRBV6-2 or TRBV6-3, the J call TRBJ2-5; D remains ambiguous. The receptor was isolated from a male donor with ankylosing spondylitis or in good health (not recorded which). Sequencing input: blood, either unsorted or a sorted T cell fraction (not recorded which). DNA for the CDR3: TGTGCCAGCAGTCGCGGACCTAGCCAAGAGACCCAGTACTTC. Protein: CASSRGPSQETQYF.